This TCR beta chain was sequenced for a study of blood T cells in healthy people across ages. Using a J-beta primer mix together with a sample-barcoded 5' primer, a second PCR was run for 7 to 11 cycles. From the 5' RACE reads, TCRdb called clonotypes with MiXCR, one entry per CDR3 protein. This sample has hundreds of thousands of distinct CDR3 sequences, with approximately 40% found just once. The CDR3 runs to 15 residues. Germline CDR1 MNHEY, CDR2 SVGEGT. Trimming removed 5 bases at V and 7 bases at J, with 21 bases between. The chain uses TRBV6-2 or TRBV6-3 and TRBJ2-7; tentative D call: TRBD2 (5 bases). Sequencing was performed on blood. The clonotype comes from a man older than 75 in good health. DNA of the CDR3: TGTGCCAGCAGTCCCGGACTGGGCTCCTACAATGAGCAGTACTTC. This codes for CASSPGLGSYNEQYF.